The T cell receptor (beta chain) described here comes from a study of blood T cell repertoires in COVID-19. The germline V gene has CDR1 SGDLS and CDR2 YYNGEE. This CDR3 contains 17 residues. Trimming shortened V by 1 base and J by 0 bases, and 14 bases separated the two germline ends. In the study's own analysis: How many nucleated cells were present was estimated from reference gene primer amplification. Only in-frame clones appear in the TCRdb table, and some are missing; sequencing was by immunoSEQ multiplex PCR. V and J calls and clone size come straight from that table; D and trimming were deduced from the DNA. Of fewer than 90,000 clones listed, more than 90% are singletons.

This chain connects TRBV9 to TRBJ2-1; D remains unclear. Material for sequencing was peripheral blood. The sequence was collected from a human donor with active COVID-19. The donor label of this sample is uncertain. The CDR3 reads CASSVTTAPSSYNEQFF. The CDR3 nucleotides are TGTGCCAGCAGCGTAACAACAGCTCCGAGCTCCTACAATGAGCAGTTCTTC. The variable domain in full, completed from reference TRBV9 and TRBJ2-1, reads DSGVTQTPKHLITATGQRVTLRCSPRSGDLSVYWYQQSLDQGLQFLIQYYNGEERAKGNILERFSAQQFPDLHSELNLSSLELGDSALYFCASSVTTAPSSYNEQFFGPGTRLTVL.